This T cell receptor (beta chain) was profiled in a study of cytomegalovirus exposure and HLA in healthy donors. At the level of the study: Within an early data release were roughly 83 million unique TCRs drawn from HLA-typed donors.

The PCR employed 60 Vbeta primers together with 13 Jbeta primers. Measured with immunoSEQ multiplex PCR; TCRdb has only the in-frame clones, and not every one. There are around 140,000 clones in the sample; 61% occur only once, and approximately 1.7% lies in the top ten. The CDR3 is 14 amino acids. Per the germline V gene, CDR1 is GTSNPN and CDR2 is SVGIG (reference sequence). The V segment lost 3 bases and the J segment 0 bases; nucleotides outside the gene matches: 2. For this clone: The antigen remains unidentified.

Study findings and constraints: Reports indicate that TCR beta sequences accurately predicted the HLA-A and HLA-B alleles of most subjects. At a 0.05 false discovery rate, a later analysis found 15,000 to 20,000 TCR beta sequences to be associated with HLA alleles. Most TCR sequences were uncommon, yet certain public TCRs appeared in many donors.

J is TRBJ1-3 and V is TRBV30; 7 bases are a match to TRBD1. Source material: PBMCs. This sequence was found in a male donor in good health and CMV-seronegative. The CDR3 loop is CAWRTGNSGNTIYF. The CDR3 coding sequence is TGTGCCTGGAGGACAGGGAACTCTGGAAACACCATATATTTT.